The 10 T cell receptor beta chains given below trace back to one sample, sequenced in a study of T-cell reconstitution after alpha-beta-depleted transplantation in children. The library targeted TCRbeta and was prepared with unique molecular identifiers. TCRdb recomputed calls from the PCR reads with MiXCR, one row per CDR3 protein. The sample has 200,000 to 250,000 distinct CDR3 sequences, around 9.9% seen once. The material was PBMCs, obtained before TCRalphabeta/CD19-depleted stem cell transplant. The receptor source for this set is a child in the first two years of life with acute myeloid leukemia, due to receive a stem cell transplant.

There are many counts of this clonotype. Here the CDR3 DNA reads TGTGCCAGCACGGTCGGGAACTCCTACGAGCAGTACTTC. Amino acid sequence: CASTVGNSYEQYF. V gene TRBV6-1 combines with J gene TRBJ2-7; perhaps TRBD2 as D (5 bases). The V gene's germline CDR1 is MNHNS and CDR2 SASEGT. V lost 7 bases, J lost 0 bases, and 10 bases lay in between. The CDR3 sequence is 13 residues long.

There are many counts of this clonotype. The chain links TRBV20-1 to TRBJ1-2, with D unclear. The V gene lost 3 bases and the J gene lost 6 bases, with 14 bases spanning the gap. The germline CDR1 and CDR2 sequences are DFQATT and SNEGSKA (reference sequence). CDR3 size: 13 residues. CDR3 sequence: CSASGLVRNGYTF. Written as DNA, the CDR3 is TGCAGTGCTAGTGGACTGGTACGGAATGGCTACACCTTC.

A word on this clonotype: A much larger clone differs from this one at a single base, so this may be a read error. This chain connects TRBV3-1 to TRBJ1-1, with D maybe TRBD1 (5 bases). The CDR3 totals 19 residues. Germline V gives CDR1 LGHDT, CDR2 YNNKEL (reference sequence). The CDR3 sequence is CACSQEDRDSFEGNTEAFF. The CDR3 DNA reads as TGTGCCTGCAGCCAAGAGGATCGCGACAGCTTCGAGGGGAACACTGAAGCTTTCTTT. The whole variable domain, filled in from reference TRBV3-1 and TRBJ1-1, reads DTAVSQTPKYLVTQMGNDKSIKCEQNLGHDTMYWYKQDSKKFLKIMFSYNNKELIINETVPNRFSPKSPDKAHLNLHINSLELGDSAVYFCACSQEDRDSFEGNTEAFFGQGTRLTVV.

About this clonotype: A clone one base away is much larger, so this may be a read error. The chain joins TRBV5-6 to TRBJ1-2; D is unclear. Per the germline V gene, CDR1 is SGHDT and CDR2 is YYEEEE. The CDR3 sequence is 16 residues long. CDR3 protein: CASSLSMAMTWNGDTF. DNA of the CDR3: TGTGCCAGCAGCTTGAGTATGGCAATGACATGGAATGGCGACACCTTC. Looking up the rest from reference TRBV5-6 and TRBJ1-2 gives the full variable domain: DAGVTQSPTHLIKTRGQQVTLRCSPKSGHDTVSWYQQALGQGPQFIFQYYEEEERQRGNFPDRFSGHQFPNYSSELNVNALLLGDSALYLCASSLSMAMTWNGDTFGSGTRLTVV.

This clonotype was found many times. This chain joins TRBV5-1 and TRBJ1-3, with D unresolved. The germline V gene encodes CDR1 SGHRS and CDR2 YFSETQ. Trimming cost V 0 bases and J 4 bases, with 11 bases left between them. This CDR3 comprises 15 residues. CDR3 sequence: CASSLDSRPGNTIYF. CDR3 nucleotide sequence: TGCGCCAGCAGCTTGGATAGCAGACCAGGAAACACCATATATTTT.

This clonotype was recorded at least ten times. The rearrangement uses TRBV29-1 and TRBJ1-6; tentative D call: TRBD1 (5 bases). Trimming took off 1 base at V and 10 bases at J, with 14 bases between the two ends. The germline V gene encodes CDR1 SQVTM and CDR2 ANQGSEA. The CDR3 is 14 residues long. CDR3 sequence: CSVEGPGVGSPLHF. DNA of the CDR3: TGCAGCGTTGAAGGTCCGGGGGTTGGCTCACCCCTCCACTTT.

The rearrangement uses TRBV11-3 and TRBJ2-5; 9 positions match TRBD2. There are 15 residues in the CDR3. Germline-derived CDR1 and CDR2 are SGHNT and YENEEA. V lost 3 bases, J lost 4 bases, and 6 bases stayed unmatched. The CDR3 bases are TGTGCCAGCAGCTTTAGCGGGAGTACAGGAGAGACCCAGTACTTC. It yields the protein CASSFSGSTGETQYF. Full variable domain (remainder filled in from reference TRBV11-3 and TRBJ2-5): EAGVVQSPRYKIIEKKQPVAFWCNPISGHNTLYWYLQNLGQGPELLIRYENEEAVDDSQLPKDRFSAERLKGVDSTLKIQPAELGDSAVYLCASSFSGSTGETQYFGPGTRLLVL.

Note on this clonotype: The junction departs from the called germline gene at one end, perhaps through a read error. The rearrangement joins TRBV7-9 to TRBJ1-2; unclear D gene. The CDR3 extends over 12 amino acids. Germline V gene data show CDR1 as SEHNR and CDR2 as FQNEAQ (reference sequence). The CDR3 nucleotides read TGTGCCAGCAGTTTAGGTGGGGATGGCTACACCTTC. Translating it yields CASSLGGDGYTF.

This clonotype came up many times. V usage is TRBV7-2 and J usage is TRBJ2-5; D not resolved. CDR1 is SGHTA and CDR2 is FQGNSA in the germline V gene. V was shortened by 2 bases and J by 5 bases, with 9 bases between the two germline ends. This CDR3 region has 13 residues. CDR3 region: CASSLLGEETQYF. The CDR3 nucleotides read TGTGCCAGCAGCTTACTAGGAGAGGAGACCCAGTACTTC.

This clonotype was seen repeatedly, ten times or more. The chain is built from TRBV7-2 and TRBJ2-1; 8 positions match TRBD1. From germline, CDR1 is SGHTA and CDR2 FQGNSA. This CDR3 is 15 amino acids long. V lost 1 base, J lost 4 bases, and 3 bases stayed unmatched. Here the CDR3 reads CASSLGTGRYNEQFF. The CDR3, as DNA: TGTGCCAGCAGCTTAGGGACAGGGAGATACAATGAGCAGTTCTTC. The variable domain in full, completed from reference TRBV7-2 and TRBJ2-1, reads GAGVSQSPSNKVTEKGKDVELRCDPISGHTALYWYRQSLGQGLEFLIYFQGNSAPDKSGLPSDRFSAERTGGSVSTLTIQRTQQEDSAVYLCASSLGTGRYNEQFFGPGTRLTVL.